This T cell receptor (beta chain) was observed in a study of molecular identifiers for immune sequencing clone quantification. Overall study: Replicates partitioned RNA from about 20,000 or 100,000 naive CD8 cells into five parts, sequencing four.

Naive CD8 T cells were FACS-sorted by CD8+CD4-CCR7+CD45RA+ markers. TCRdb passed the PCR reads through MiXCR, listing each CDR3 protein once. Here the sample spans around 480,000 distinct CDR3 sequences, roughly 26% being singletons. The CDR3 covers 15 residues. Germline-derived CDR1 and CDR2 are MNHEY and SVGAGI. V lost 6 bases, J lost 6 bases, and 21 bases lay in between. This sequence originates from a human donor in good health. Some libraries in this study had Jurkat cell RNA spiked in. Sequencing was performed on naive CD8+ T cells from blood, with Jurkat cell RNA spiked in. Subset denoted: FACS-sorted CD8+CD4-CCR7+CD45RA+ naive T cells. The chain is built from TRBV6-5 and TRBJ2-7; a weak D match, TRBD2 (5 bases). CDR3 DNA sequence: TGTGCCAGCAGCTACGGGGAGTTGGGTCAGACCGAGCAGTACTTC. Protein product: CASSYGELGQTEQYF.